The rows below give T cell receptor beta chains drawn from one sample of a study of shared clonotypes between healthy human individuals. Repertoires were generated with immunoSEQ multiplex PCR, while TCRdb's copy carries only in-frame clones and drops some. The table shows fewer than 150,000 clones, with around 73% occurring only once. Sequencing input: memory CD8+ T cells sorted from blood. The receptors were sampled from a woman aged 25 to 39 in good health. Each CDR3 is given with its conserved first and last residue. Fields, in order: CDR3 protein, CDR3 DNA, V gene, D gene, J gene, clone size. A D gene is named only where the DNA matches it firmly. Clone size is not always given. Where it is, it says once, few, many or a class for expanded clones.

cdr3_aa: CASSEAVREGLYEQYF
cdr3_nt: TGTGCCAGCAGTGAAGCGGTGAGGGAAGGTCTCTACGAGCAGTACTTC
v_call: TRBV6-1
d_call: -
j_call: TRBJ2-7
clone_size: few

cdr3_aa: CASTANYGYTF
cdr3_nt: TGTGCCAGTACGGCTAACTATGGCTACACCTTC
v_call: TRBV6-5
d_call: -
j_call: TRBJ1-2
clone_size: -

cdr3_aa: CASSLKVSGTGANVLTF
cdr3_nt: TGTGCCAGCAGCTTAAAAGTCTCCGGGACCGGGGCCAACGTCCTGACTTTC
v_call: TRBV7-2
d_call: -
j_call: TRBJ2-6
clone_size: -

cdr3_aa: CASSLALSLAGQPPDEQYF
cdr3_nt: TGTGCCAGCAGCTTAGCGCTATCACTAGCGGGACAACCTCCTGACGAGCAGTACTTC
v_call: TRBV7-6
d_call: TRBD2
j_call: TRBJ2-7
clone_size: -

cdr3_aa: CASSEVWGYEQYF
cdr3_nt: TGTGCCAGCAGTGAGGTGTGGGGCTACGAGCAGTACTTC
v_call: TRBV6-6
d_call: -
j_call: TRBJ2-7
clone_size: once

cdr3_aa: CASSRKWDRVWNEQFF
cdr3_nt: TGTGCCAGCAGCCGAAAGTGGGACAGGGTTTGGAATGAGCAGTTCTTC
v_call: TRBV7-9
d_call: TRBD1
j_call: TRBJ2-1
clone_size: -

cdr3_aa: CASSLEGTLPCGKPNGYTF
cdr3_nt: TGCGCCAGCAGCTTGGAGGGGACACTTCCTTGTGGGAAACCAAATGGCTACACCTTC
v_call: TRBV5-1
d_call: -
j_call: TRBJ1-2
clone_size: -

cdr3_aa: CASSLEGEANTEAFF
cdr3_nt: TGTGCCAGCAGCTTAGAGGGTGAGGCGAACACTGAAGCTTTCTTT
v_call: TRBV13
d_call: -
j_call: TRBJ1-1
clone_size: -

cdr3_aa: CASKTGGTNEQYF
cdr3_nt: TGTGCCAGCAAGACGGGAGGAACCAACGAGCAGTACTTC
v_call: TRBV27
d_call: TRBD2
j_call: TRBJ2-7
clone_size: few

cdr3_aa: CASSSSFYEQYF
cdr3_nt: TGTGCCAGCAGTTCCTCATTCTACGAGCAGTACTTC
v_call: TRBV27
d_call: -
j_call: TRBJ2-7
clone_size: -

cdr3_aa: CASSHSYEQYF
cdr3_nt: TGTGCCAGCAGTCACAGCTACGAGCAGTACTTC
v_call: TRBV28
d_call: -
j_call: TRBJ2-7
clone_size: -

cdr3_aa: CASRHPDWGQRDQPQHF
cdr3_nt: TGTGCCAGCAGACACCCAGATTGGGGGCAGCGGGATCAGCCCCAGCATTTT
v_call: TRBV27
d_call: -
j_call: TRBJ1-5
clone_size: -

cdr3_aa: CASSPLKWTSKYQETQYF
cdr3_nt: TGTGCCAGCTCACCATTGAAATGGACTAGCAAGTACCAAGAGACCCAGTACTTC
v_call: TRBV18
d_call: TRBD2
j_call: TRBJ2-5
clone_size: -

cdr3_aa: CATSRDPLNSFDYGYTF
cdr3_nt: TGTGCCACCAGCAGAGACCCACTGAACAGTTTCGACTATGGCTACACCTTC
v_call: TRBV15
d_call: -
j_call: TRBJ1-2
clone_size: few

cdr3_aa: CASSQGTRQIWWGNQPQHF
cdr3_nt: TGTGCCAGCAGCCAAGGAACCCGACAGATATGGTGGGGCAATCAGCCCCAGCATTTT
v_call: TRBV28
d_call: -
j_call: TRBJ1-5
clone_size: -

cdr3_aa: CASSEFFTTRPTDTQYF
cdr3_nt: TGTGCCAGCAGTGAGTTTTTCACGACACGCCCCACAGATACGCAGTATTTT
v_call: TRBV25-1
d_call: -
j_call: TRBJ2-3
clone_size: once

cdr3_aa: CASSLGDTSGGNNEQFF
cdr3_nt: TGTGCCAGCAGTTTGGGGGATACTAGCGGAGGGAACAATGAGCAGTTCTTC
v_call: TRBV28
d_call: TRBD2
j_call: TRBJ2-1
clone_size: -

cdr3_aa: CASSYSGHQPQHF
cdr3_nt: TGTGCCAGCAGTTACTCCGGTCACCAGCCCCAGCATTTT
v_call: TRBV6-5
d_call: -
j_call: TRBJ1-5
clone_size: few

cdr3_aa: CASSLLAGGLNEQFF
cdr3_nt: TGTGCCAGCAGTTTACTAGCGGGAGGGCTCAATGAGCAGTTCTTC
v_call: TRBV27
d_call: TRBD2
j_call: TRBJ2-1
clone_size: -

cdr3_aa: CASTLIGGNTGELFF
cdr3_nt: TGTGCCAGCACCCTCATAGGGGGGAACACCGGGGAGCTGTTTTTT
v_call: TRBV6-5
d_call: -
j_call: TRBJ2-2
clone_size: -

cdr3_aa: CASSLWETQYF
cdr3_nt: TGTGCCAGCAGCTTGTGGGAGACCCAGTACTTC
v_call: TRBV11-2
d_call: -
j_call: TRBJ2-5
clone_size: -

cdr3_aa: CASTGTGTRAYEQYF
cdr3_nt: TGTGCCAGCACCGGGACCGGGACTAGAGCCTACGAGCAGTACTTC
v_call: TRBV6-5
d_call: TRBD2
j_call: TRBJ2-7
clone_size: -

cdr3_aa: CASSLEGVVGYEQYF
cdr3_nt: TGTGCCAGCAGCTTAGAGGGGGTGGTCGGCTACGAGCAGTACTTC
v_call: TRBV13
d_call: -
j_call: TRBJ2-7
clone_size: -

cdr3_aa: CASSRRTSGTYNEQFF
cdr3_nt: TGTGCCAGCAGTCGAAGGACTAGCGGAACCTACAATGAGCAGTTCTTC
v_call: TRBV11-2
d_call: TRBD2
j_call: TRBJ2-1
clone_size: -

cdr3_aa: CASSQLAGIDNEQFF
cdr3_nt: TGTGCCAGCAGCCAATTAGCGGGGATCGACAATGAGCAGTTCTTC
v_call: TRBV5-4
d_call: TRBD2
j_call: TRBJ2-1
clone_size: -

cdr3_aa: CASSWSGAYNQPQHF
cdr3_nt: TGTGCCAGTAGCTGGTCCGGGGCCTACAATCAGCCCCAGCATTTT
v_call: TRBV19
d_call: -
j_call: TRBJ1-5
clone_size: once

cdr3_aa: CASRQRAYTDTQYF
cdr3_nt: TGTGCCAGCCGCCAAAGAGCCTACACAGATACGCAGTATTTT
v_call: TRBV7-2
d_call: -
j_call: TRBJ2-3
clone_size: few

cdr3_aa: CASYSGATSGRATYNEQFF
cdr3_nt: TGCGCCTCCTACTCTGGGGCCACTAGCGGGAGGGCGACCTACAATGAGCAGTTCTTC
v_call: TRBV5-1
d_call: TRBD2
j_call: TRBJ2-1
clone_size: many

cdr3_aa: CASTTGGQYNEQFF
cdr3_nt: TGTGCCAGCACGACGGGAGGACAATACAATGAGCAGTTCTTC
v_call: TRBV6-5
d_call: TRBD2
j_call: TRBJ2-1
clone_size: once

cdr3_aa: CARSLGEGENCYEQYF
cdr3_nt: TGTGCCAGAAGCTTGGGTGAGGGGGAAAACTGCTACGAGCAGTACTTC
v_call: TRBV5-3
d_call: -
j_call: TRBJ2-7
clone_size: -

cdr3_aa: CAWSVGDISNQPQHF
cdr3_nt: TGTGCCTGGAGTGTGGGCGACATTAGCAATCAGCCCCAGCATTTT
v_call: TRBV30
d_call: -
j_call: TRBJ1-5
clone_size: -

cdr3_aa: CASSSPRTGVASGANVLTF
cdr3_nt: TGTGCCAGCAGCTCTCCAAGAACAGGGGTGGCCTCTGGGGCCAACGTCCTGACTTTC
v_call: TRBV2
d_call: TRBD1
j_call: TRBJ2-6
clone_size: -

cdr3_aa: CASRFGGTRLYEQYF
cdr3_nt: TGTGCAAGTCGCTTCGGCGGGACTAGACTATACGAGCAGTACTTC
v_call: TRBV12-2
d_call: -
j_call: TRBJ2-7
clone_size: -

cdr3_aa: CASSERSYTGELFF
cdr3_nt: TGTGCCAGCAGCGAACGGAGTTACACCGGGGAGCTGTTTTTT
v_call: TRBV9
d_call: -
j_call: TRBJ2-2
clone_size: -

cdr3_aa: CASSLILSEETQYF
cdr3_nt: TGTGCCAGCAGCTTGATTTTGTCTGAGGAGACCCAGTACTTC
v_call: TRBV4-2
d_call: -
j_call: TRBJ2-5
clone_size: once

cdr3_aa: CASSLSGTNTEAFF
cdr3_nt: TGTGCCAGCAGCTTGAGTGGGACGAACACTGAAGCTTTCTTT
v_call: TRBV5-6
d_call: -
j_call: TRBJ1-1
clone_size: -

cdr3_aa: CAISENPIYNEQFF
cdr3_nt: TGTGCCATCAGTGAAAATCCTATTTACAATGAGCAGTTCTTC
v_call: TRBV10-3
d_call: -
j_call: TRBJ2-1
clone_size: many

cdr3_aa: CASSTPGEGGNTEAFF
cdr3_nt: TGTGCCAGCAGCACTCCCGGAGAGGGTGGTAACACTGAAGCTTTCTTT
v_call: TRBV7-8
d_call: -
j_call: TRBJ1-1
clone_size: -

cdr3_aa: CSVEAEGATYEQYF
cdr3_nt: TGCAGCGTTGAAGCGGAGGGGGCCACCTACGAGCAGTACTTC
v_call: TRBV29-1
d_call: -
j_call: TRBJ2-7
clone_size: -

cdr3_aa: CASSLGLAGRTYEQYF
cdr3_nt: TGCGCCAGCAGCTTGGGACTAGCGGGACGAACCTACGAGCAGTACTTC
v_call: TRBV5-1
d_call: TRBD2
j_call: TRBJ2-7
clone_size: -

cdr3_aa: CASSSVGGIDYGYTF
cdr3_nt: TGTGCCAGCAGCAGTGTCGGGGGGATCGACTATGGCTACACCTTC
v_call: TRBV25-1
d_call: -
j_call: TRBJ1-2
clone_size: few

cdr3_aa: CASTAGSGTGELFF
cdr3_nt: TGCGCCAGCACAGCGGGGAGCGGCACCGGGGAGCTGTTTTTT
v_call: TRBV5-1
d_call: TRBD2
j_call: TRBJ2-2
clone_size: -

cdr3_aa: CATKSPGNTEAFF
cdr3_nt: TGTGCCACAAAAAGTCCAGGGAACACTGAAGCTTTCTTT
v_call: TRBV7-9
d_call: -
j_call: TRBJ1-1
clone_size: -

cdr3_aa: CASSDFWGRETQYF
cdr3_nt: TGTGCCAGTAGCGACTTTTGGGGTCGGGAGACCCAGTACTTC
v_call: TRBV19
d_call: -
j_call: TRBJ2-5
clone_size: -